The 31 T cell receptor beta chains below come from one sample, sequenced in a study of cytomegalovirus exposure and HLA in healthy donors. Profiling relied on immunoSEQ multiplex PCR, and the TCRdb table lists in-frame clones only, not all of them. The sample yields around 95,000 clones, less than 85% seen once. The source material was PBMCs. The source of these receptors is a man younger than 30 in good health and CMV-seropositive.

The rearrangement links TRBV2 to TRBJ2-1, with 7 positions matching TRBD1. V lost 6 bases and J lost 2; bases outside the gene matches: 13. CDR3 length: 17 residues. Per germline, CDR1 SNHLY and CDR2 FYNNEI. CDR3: CASSVTGTANTYNEQFF. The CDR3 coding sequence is TGTGCCAGCAGCGTCACAGGGACAGCTAACACCTACAATGAGCAGTTCTTC.

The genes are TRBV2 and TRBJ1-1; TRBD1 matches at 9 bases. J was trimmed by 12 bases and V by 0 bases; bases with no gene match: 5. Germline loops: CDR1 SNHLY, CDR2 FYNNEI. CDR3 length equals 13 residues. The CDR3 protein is CASSEAEGTGPFF. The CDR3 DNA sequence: TGTGCCAGCAGTGAAGCGGAAGGGACAGGGCCTTTCTTT. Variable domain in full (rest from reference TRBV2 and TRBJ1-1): EPEVTQTPSHQVTQMGQEVILRCVPISNHLYFYWYRQILGQKVEFLVSFYNNEISEKSEIFDDQFSVERPDGSNFTLKIRSTKLEDSAMYFCASSEAEGTGPFFGQGTRLTVV.

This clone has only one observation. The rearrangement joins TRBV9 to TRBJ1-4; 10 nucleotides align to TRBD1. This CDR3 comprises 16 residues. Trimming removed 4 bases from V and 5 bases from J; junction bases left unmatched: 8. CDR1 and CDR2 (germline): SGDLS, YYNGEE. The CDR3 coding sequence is TGTGCCAGCAGCATGGACAGGGGGGTGACGAATGAAAAACTGTTTTTT. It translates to CASSMDRGVTNEKLFF.

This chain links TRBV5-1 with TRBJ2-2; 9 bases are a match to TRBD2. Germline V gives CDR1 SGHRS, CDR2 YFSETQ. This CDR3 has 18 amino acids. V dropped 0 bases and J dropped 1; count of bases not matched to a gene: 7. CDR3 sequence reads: CASSLVASGTLNTGELFF. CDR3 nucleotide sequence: TGCGCCAGCAGCTTGGTGGCTAGCGGGACACTGAACACCGGGGAGCTGTTTTTT. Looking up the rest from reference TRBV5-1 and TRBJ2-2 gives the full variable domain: KAGVTQTPRYLIKTRGQQVTLSCSPISGHRSVSWYQQTPGQGLQFLFEYFSETQRNKGNFPGRFSGRQFSNSRSEMNVSTLELGDSALYLCASSLVASGTLNTGELFFGEGSRLTVL.

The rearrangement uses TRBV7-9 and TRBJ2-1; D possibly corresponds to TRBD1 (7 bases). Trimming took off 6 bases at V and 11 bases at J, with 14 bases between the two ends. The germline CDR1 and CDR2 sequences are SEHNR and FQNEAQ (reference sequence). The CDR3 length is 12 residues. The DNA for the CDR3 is TGTGCCAGCAGGCGGGACAGCCCCCAGCAGTTCTTC. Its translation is CASRRDSPQQFF. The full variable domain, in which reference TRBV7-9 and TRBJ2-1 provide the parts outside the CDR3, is DTGVSQNPRHKITKRGQNVTFRCDPISEHNRLYWYRQTLGQGPEFLTYFQNEAQLEKSRLLSDRFSAERPKGSFSTLEIQRTEQGDSAMYLCASRRDSPQQFFGPGTRLTVL.

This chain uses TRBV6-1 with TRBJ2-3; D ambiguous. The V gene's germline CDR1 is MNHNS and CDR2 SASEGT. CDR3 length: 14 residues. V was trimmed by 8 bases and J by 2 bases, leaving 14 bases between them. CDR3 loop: CASERYYATDTQYF. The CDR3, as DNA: TGTGCCAGCGAACGGTATTACGCCACAGATACGCAGTATTTT.

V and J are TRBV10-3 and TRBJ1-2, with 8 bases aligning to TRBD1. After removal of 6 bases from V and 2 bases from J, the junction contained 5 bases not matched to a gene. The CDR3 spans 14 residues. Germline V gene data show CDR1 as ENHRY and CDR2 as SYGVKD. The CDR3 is CAIRSRGQNYGYTF. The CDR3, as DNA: TGTGCCATCAGGAGCAGGGGGCAAAACTATGGCTACACCTTC.

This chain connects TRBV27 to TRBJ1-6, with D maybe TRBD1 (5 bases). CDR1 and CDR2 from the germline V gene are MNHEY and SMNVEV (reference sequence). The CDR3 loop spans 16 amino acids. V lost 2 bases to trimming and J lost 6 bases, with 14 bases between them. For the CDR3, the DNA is TGTGCCAGCAGTTTAGTCCAGGGAGGGATTAATTCACCCCTCCACTTT. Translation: CASSLVQGGINSPLHF.

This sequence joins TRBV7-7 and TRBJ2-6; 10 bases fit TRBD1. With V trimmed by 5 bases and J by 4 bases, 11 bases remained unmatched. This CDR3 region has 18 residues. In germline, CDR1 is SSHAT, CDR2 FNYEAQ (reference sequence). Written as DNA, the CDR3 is TGTGCCAGCAGCATCATTGGGACAGGGGAGGGAGGGGCCAACGTCCTGACTTTC. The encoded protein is CASSIIGTGEGGANVLTF.

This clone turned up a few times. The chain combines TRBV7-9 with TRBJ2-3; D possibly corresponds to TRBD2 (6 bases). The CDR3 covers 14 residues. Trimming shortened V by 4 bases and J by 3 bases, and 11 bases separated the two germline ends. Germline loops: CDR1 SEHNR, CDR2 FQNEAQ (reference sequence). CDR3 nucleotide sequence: TGTGCCAGCAGCTGGGGGAGCGGGACAGATACGCAGTATTTT. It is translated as CASSWGSGTDTQYF.

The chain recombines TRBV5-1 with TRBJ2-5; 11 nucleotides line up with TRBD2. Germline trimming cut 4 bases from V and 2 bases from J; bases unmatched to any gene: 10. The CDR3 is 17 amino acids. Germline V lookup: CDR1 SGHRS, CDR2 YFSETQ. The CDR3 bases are TGCGCCAGCAGCCCCTGGGGGGGGACTAGCGGACAAGAGACCCAGTACTTC. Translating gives CASSPWGGTSGQETQYF.

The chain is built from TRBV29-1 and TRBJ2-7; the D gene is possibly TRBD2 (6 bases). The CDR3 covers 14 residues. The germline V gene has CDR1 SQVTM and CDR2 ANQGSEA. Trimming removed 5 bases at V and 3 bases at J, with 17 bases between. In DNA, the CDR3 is TGCAGCGTTCGGGTCTGGGGGACTGACTACGAGCAGTACTTC. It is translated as CSVRVWGTDYEQYF.

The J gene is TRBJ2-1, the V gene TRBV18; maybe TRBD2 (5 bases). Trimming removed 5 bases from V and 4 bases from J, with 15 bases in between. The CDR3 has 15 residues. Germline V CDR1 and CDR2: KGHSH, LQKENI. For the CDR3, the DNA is TGTGCCAGCTCATTCGGAGAGGGAAGTTACAATGAGCAGTTCTTC. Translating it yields CASSFGEGSYNEQFF.

CDR3 region: CASSESDKSTDTQYF. As DNA, the CDR3 is TGCGCCAGCAGTGAGTCGGACAAAAGCACAGATACGCAGTATTTT. This chain uses TRBV10-2 with TRBJ2-3; a weak D match, TRBD1 (5 bases). The germline V and J ends were trimmed by 0 bases and 0 bases, with 7 bases remaining between them. Per germline, CDR1 WSHSY and CDR2 SAAADI. The CDR3 is 15 amino acids.

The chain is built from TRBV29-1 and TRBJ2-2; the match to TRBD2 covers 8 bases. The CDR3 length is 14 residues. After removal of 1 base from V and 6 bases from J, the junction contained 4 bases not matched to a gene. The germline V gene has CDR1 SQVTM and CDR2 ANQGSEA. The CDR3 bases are TGCAGCGTTGAAGTAGCGGGACCCCCCGGGGAGCTGTTTTTT. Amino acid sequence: CSVEVAGPPGELFF.

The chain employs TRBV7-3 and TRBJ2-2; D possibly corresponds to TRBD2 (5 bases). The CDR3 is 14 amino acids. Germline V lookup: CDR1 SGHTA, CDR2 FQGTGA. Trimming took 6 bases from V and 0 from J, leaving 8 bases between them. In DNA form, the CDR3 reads TGTGCCAGCAGGGGCGGGCCGAACACCGGGGAGCTGTTTTTT. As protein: CASRGGPNTGELFF.

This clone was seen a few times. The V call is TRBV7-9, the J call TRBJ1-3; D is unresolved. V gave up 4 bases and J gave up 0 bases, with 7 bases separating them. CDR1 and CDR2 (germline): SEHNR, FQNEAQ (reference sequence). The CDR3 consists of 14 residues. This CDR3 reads CASSSISSGNTIYF. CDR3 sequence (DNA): TGTGCCAGCAGCTCAATCAGCTCTGGAAACACCATATATTTT.

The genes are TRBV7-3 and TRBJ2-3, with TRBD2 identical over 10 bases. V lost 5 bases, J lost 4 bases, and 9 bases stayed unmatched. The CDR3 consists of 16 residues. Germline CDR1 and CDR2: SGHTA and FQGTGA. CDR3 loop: CASSPGLAERPDTQYF. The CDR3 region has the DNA TGTGCCAGCAGCCCCGGACTAGCGGAGCGTCCAGATACGCAGTATTTT.

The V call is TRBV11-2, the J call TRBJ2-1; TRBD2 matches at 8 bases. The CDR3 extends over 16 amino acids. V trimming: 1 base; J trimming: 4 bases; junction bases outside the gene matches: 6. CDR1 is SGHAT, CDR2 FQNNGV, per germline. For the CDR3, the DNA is TGTGCCAGCAGCTTAGTGGGTACTAGCGGTTACAATGAGCAGTTCTTC. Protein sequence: CASSLVGTSGYNEQFF.

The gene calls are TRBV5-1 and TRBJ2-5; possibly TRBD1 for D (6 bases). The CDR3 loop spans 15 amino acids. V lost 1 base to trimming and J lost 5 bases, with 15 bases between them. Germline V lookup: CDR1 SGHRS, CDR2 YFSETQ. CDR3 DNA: TGCGCCAGCAGCTTGTCCACAGGGTGGAGGGAGACCCAGTACTTC. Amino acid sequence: CASSLSTGWRETQYF.

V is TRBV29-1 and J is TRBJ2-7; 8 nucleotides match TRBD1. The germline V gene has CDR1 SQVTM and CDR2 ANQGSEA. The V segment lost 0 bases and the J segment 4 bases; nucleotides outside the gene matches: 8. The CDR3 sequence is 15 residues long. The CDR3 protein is CSVEEDRQGRYEQYV. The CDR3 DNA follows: TGCAGCGTTGAAGAGGACCGACAGGGGAGATACGAGCAGTACGTC.

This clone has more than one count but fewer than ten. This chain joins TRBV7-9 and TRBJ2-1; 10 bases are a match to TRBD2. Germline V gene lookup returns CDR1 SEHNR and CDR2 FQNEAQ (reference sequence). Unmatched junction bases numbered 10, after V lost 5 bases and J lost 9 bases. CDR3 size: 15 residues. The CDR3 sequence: CASSLSGRARGEQFF. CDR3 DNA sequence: TGTGCCAGCAGCCTAAGCGGGAGGGCGAGAGGTGAGCAGTTCTTC.

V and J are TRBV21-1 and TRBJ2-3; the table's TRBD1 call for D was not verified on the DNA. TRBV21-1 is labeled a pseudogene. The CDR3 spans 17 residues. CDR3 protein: CASVRTTLGRGTDTQYF. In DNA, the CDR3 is TGTGCCAGCGTCCGGACAACCTTAGGCCGAGGCACAGATACGCAGTATTTT.

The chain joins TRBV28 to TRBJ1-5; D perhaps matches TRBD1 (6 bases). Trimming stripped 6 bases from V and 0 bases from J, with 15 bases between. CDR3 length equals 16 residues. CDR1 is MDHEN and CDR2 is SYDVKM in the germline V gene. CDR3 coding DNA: TGTGCCAGCAGCGTCTTCCGGGACAATAGCAATCAGCCCCAGCATTTT. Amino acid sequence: CASSVFRDNSNQPQHF. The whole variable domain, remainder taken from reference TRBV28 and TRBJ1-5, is DVKVTQSSRYLVKRTGEKVFLECVQDMDHENMFWYRQDPGLGLRLIYFSYDVKMKEKGDIPEGYSVSREKKERFSLILESASTNQTSMYLCASSVFRDNSNQPQHFGDGTRLSIL.

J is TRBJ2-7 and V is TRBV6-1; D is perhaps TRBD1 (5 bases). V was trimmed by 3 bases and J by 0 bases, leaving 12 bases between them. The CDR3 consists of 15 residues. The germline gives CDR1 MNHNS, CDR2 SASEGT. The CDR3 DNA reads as TGTGCCAGCAGTGAGGAGACAGCCAGCTCCTACGAGCAGTACTTC. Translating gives CASSEETASSYEQYF.

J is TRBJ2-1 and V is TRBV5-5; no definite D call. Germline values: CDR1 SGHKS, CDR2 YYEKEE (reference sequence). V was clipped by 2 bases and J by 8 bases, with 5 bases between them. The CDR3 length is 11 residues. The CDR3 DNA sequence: TGTGCCAGCAGCTTTATCGATGAGCAGTTCTTC. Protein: CASSFIDEQFF.

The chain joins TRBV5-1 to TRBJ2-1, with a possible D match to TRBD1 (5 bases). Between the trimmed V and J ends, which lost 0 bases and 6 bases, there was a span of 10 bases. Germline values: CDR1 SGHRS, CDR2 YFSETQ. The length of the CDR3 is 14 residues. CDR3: CASSLGQQINEQFF. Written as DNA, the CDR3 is TGCGCCAGCAGCTTGGGACAGCAAATCAATGAGCAGTTCTTC.

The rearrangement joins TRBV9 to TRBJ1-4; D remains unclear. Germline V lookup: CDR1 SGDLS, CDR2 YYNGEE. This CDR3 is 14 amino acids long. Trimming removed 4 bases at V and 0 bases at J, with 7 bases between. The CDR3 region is CASSPVPTNEKLFF. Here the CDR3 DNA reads TGTGCCAGCAGCCCTGTCCCAACTAATGAAAAACTGTTTTTT.

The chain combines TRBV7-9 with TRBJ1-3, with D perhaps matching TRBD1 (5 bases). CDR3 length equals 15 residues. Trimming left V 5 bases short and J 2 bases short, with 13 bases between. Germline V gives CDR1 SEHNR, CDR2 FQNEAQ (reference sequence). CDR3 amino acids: CASSRGGTPGNTIYF. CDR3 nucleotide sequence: TGTGCCAGCAGCCGCGGGGGGACGCCTGGAAACACCATATATTTT.

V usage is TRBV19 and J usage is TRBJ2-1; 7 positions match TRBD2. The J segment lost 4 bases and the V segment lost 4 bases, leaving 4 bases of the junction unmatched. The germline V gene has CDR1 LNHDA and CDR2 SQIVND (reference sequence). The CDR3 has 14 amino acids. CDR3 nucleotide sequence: TGTGCCAGTAGTAACCTAGCGGCTTACAATGAGCAGTTCTTC. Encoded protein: CASSNLAAYNEQFF.

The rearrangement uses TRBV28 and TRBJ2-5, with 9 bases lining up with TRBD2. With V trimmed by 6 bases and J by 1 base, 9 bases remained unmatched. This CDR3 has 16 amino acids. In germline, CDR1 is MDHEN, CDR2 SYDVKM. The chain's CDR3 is CASRDRLADFQETQYF. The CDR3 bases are TGTGCCAGCAGGGACAGACTAGCGGATTTCCAAGAGACCCAGTACTTC.